This TCR beta chain derives from a study of blood T cells in healthy people across ages. Combining a sample-barcoded 5' primer with a J-beta primer mix, a second PCR ran for about 7 to 11 cycles. Every cDNA molecule bore a tag from a template-switch adaptor containing 12 random nucleotides. TCRdb fed the 5' RACE reads into MiXCR, producing one record per CDR3 protein. Among roughly 720,000 distinct CDR3 sequences listed, roughly 50% were seen once. With regard to this clonotype: The antigen is not known.

Drawn from each donor were 8.5 to 10 milliliters of peripheral blood. This CDR3 region has 15 residues. J was trimmed by 6 bases and V by 5 bases; bases with no gene match: 3. CDR1 SGHTA and CDR2 FQGNSA come from the germline V gene. Study conclusions and caveats: Researchers deemed the diversity estimates from one million T cells underestimates.

This rearrangement joins TRBV7-2 to TRBJ2-1; 14 bases align to TRBD2. The TCR originated in a man at least 80 years old in good health. Sequencing was done on a sample of blood. For the CDR3, the DNA is TGTGCCAGCAGCGCGGGACTAGCGGGAGCCAATGAGCAGTTCTTC. Protein sequence: CASSAGLAGANEQFF.